The 22 T cell receptor beta chains below all came from one sample that was sequenced in a study of patients and donors after allogeneic stem cell transplantation. TCRdb independently ran MiXCR on the RT-PCR reads; one entry per CDR3 protein. The sample lists 25,000 to 40,000 distinct CDR3 sequences; 37% were seen once. The source material was blood, either unsorted or a sorted T cell fraction (not recorded which). The source is a human donor who was either an allogeneic HSCT recipient or a stem cell or donor lymphocyte infusion donor (not recorded which). It is not recorded whose cells these are; they may come from a transplant donor.

V gene TRBV9 combines with J gene TRBJ1-1; no clear D. The CDR3 extends over 15 amino acids. Trimming removed 4 bases at V and 1 base at J, with 14 bases between. From germline, CDR1 is SGDLS and CDR2 YYNGEE. Written as DNA, the CDR3 is TGTGCCAGCAGCTCCTTCTTGGGAGGGAACACTGAAGCTTTCTTT. Its translation: CASSSFLGGNTEAFF.

This clonotype was detected only a few times. The genes are TRBV3-1 and TRBJ1-2; possibly TRBD1 for D (6 bases). V gave up 3 bases and J gave up 7 bases, with 15 bases separating them. The germline gives CDR1 LGHDT, CDR2 YNNKEL (reference sequence). The length of the CDR3 is 14 residues. The CDR3 sequence: CASSHGGRFGGYTF. CDR3 coding DNA: TGTGCCAGCAGCCACGGGGGCAGGTTCGGTGGCTACACCTTC.

This clonotype was seen many times. J is TRBJ1-6 and V is TRBV12-3 or TRBV12-4; TRBD1 agrees at 9 bases. The junction had 4 bases not matched to a gene; V was cut back by 6 bases and J by 7 bases. The CDR3 extends over 14 amino acids. The CDR3 sequence is CASSLGTGNSPLHF. The CDR3 DNA reads as TGTGCCAGCAGCTTGGGGACAGGGAATTCACCCCTCCACTTT.

The chain is built from TRBV28 and TRBJ1-6; D is unclear. Deletions cut 4 bases from V and 7 bases from J, with 2 bases between. Germline loops: CDR1 MDHEN, CDR2 SYDVKM. This CDR3 is built from 11 residues. Here the CDR3 reads CASSSNSPLHF. In nucleotides, the CDR3 is TGTGCCAGCAGTTCGAATTCACCCCTCCACTTT.

The V call is TRBV6-2 or TRBV6-3, the J call TRBJ2-5; a weak D match, TRBD2 (6 bases). CDR1 and CDR2 (germline): MNHEY, SVGEGT. Deletions cut 7 bases from V and 3 bases from J, with 18 bases between. This CDR3 has 15 amino acids. The CDR3 here is CASTIAGTPEETQYF. CDR3 DNA sequence: TGTGCCAGCACTATCGCCGGGACTCCAGAAGAGACCCAGTACTTC.

V gene TRBV9 combines with J gene TRBJ2-1; TRBD1 matches 8 bases. The length of the CDR3 is 15 residues. J gave up 7 bases and V 3 bases, and 9 bases lay outside the gene matches. Germline V lookup: CDR1 SGDLS, CDR2 YYNGEE. The CDR3 DNA sequence: TGTGCCAGCAGCGGAGGACAGGGAGATGGGAATGAGCAGTTCTTC. Encoded protein: CASSGGQGDGNEQFF. Together with reference TRBV9 and TRBJ2-1, the CDR3 gives the full variable domain: DSGVTQTPKHLITATGQRVTLRCSPRSGDLSVYWYQQSLDQGLQFLIQYYNGEERAKGNILERFSAQQFPDLHSELNLSSLELGDSALYFCASSGGQGDGNEQFFGPGTRLTVL.

This rearrangement joins TRBV20-1 to TRBJ2-1; 8 bases agree with TRBD2. The CDR3 contains 15 residues. Looked up from germline, CDR1 is DFQATT and CDR2 is SNEGSKA (reference sequence). Germline trimming cut 0 bases from V and 7 bases from J; bases unmatched to any gene: 8. The CDR3 DNA sequence: TGCAGTGCTAGAGACCCCGGGGTAGCGGGGAATGAGCAGTTCTTC. As protein: CSARDPGVAGNEQFF.

This chain uses TRBV12-3 or TRBV12-4 with TRBJ2-3; D remains ambiguous. V was pared by 3 bases and J by 6 bases, with 4 bases between. This CDR3 region has 11 residues. The DNA for the CDR3 is TGTGCCAGCAGTTTTAGCGATACGCAGTATTTT. Encoded protein: CASSFSDTQYF.

The chain recombines TRBV5-1 with TRBJ2-5; possible D gene TRBD1, 6 bases. The CDR3 totals 14 residues. V lost 4 bases and J 3 bases, leaving 13 bases between the germline ends. Germline assignment: CDR1 SGHRS and CDR2 YFSETQ. CDR3 in amino acids: CASSTEQGEETQYF. Here the CDR3 DNA reads TGCGCCAGCAGCACAGAACAGGGAGAAGAGACCCAGTACTTC.

J is TRBJ2-3 and V is TRBV7-3; weak D call: TRBD2 (5 bases). This CDR3 region has 16 residues. V shed 3 bases and J shed 0 bases, with 13 bases lying between them. Germline loops: CDR1 SGHTA, CDR2 FQGTGA. The CDR3 nucleotides read TGTGCCAGCAGCTTGGTAGCGTTTTCTAGCACAGATACGCAGTATTTT. Protein sequence: CASSLVAFSSTDTQYF. The full variable domain, with the rest looked up from reference TRBV7-3 and TRBJ2-3, is GAGVSQTPSNKVTEKGKYVELRCDPISGHTALYWYRQSLGQGPEFLIYFQGTGAADDSGLPNDRFFAVRPEGSVSTLKIQRTERGDSAVYLCASSLVAFSSTDTQYFGPGTRLTVL.

This clonotype was found a few times. This chain uses TRBV12-3 or TRBV12-4 with TRBJ1-2; 10 positions agree with TRBD1. J gave up 8 bases and V 5 bases, and 8 bases lay outside the gene matches. The CDR3 totals 14 residues. CDR3 in amino acids: CASSPDRGVRGYTF. The CDR3 DNA follows: TGTGCCAGCAGTCCGGACAGGGGGGTAAGGGGCTACACCTTC.

The sample holds a few counts of this clonotype. V and J are TRBV20-1 and TRBJ2-4; D not resolved. CDR3 length: 12 residues. The V gene lost 3 bases and the J gene lost 8 bases, with 11 bases spanning the gap. CDR1 and CDR2 (germline): DFQATT, SNEGSKA (reference sequence). The CDR3: CSASIGRDIQYF. The CDR3 DNA follows: TGCAGTGCTAGTATTGGGCGAGACATTCAGTACTTC.

This clonotype was seen a few times. The chain couples TRBV5-4 to TRBJ1-1, with unresolved D. The CDR3 consists of 13 residues. V was trimmed by 3 bases and J by 2 bases, leaving 8 bases between them. Germline CDR1 SGHNT, CDR2 YYREEE (reference sequence). The DNA for the CDR3 is TGTGCCAGCAGCTACAGCCGAAACACTGAAGCTTTCTTT. This sequence encodes CASSYSRNTEAFF.

The sample holds one count of this clonotype. This rearrangement joins TRBV12-3 or TRBV12-4 to TRBJ2-3, with D unresolved. The CDR3 sequence is 14 residues long. V lost 1 base and J 4 bases, leaving 9 bases between the germline ends. CDR3: CASSLGGTPDTQYF. CDR3 coding DNA: TGTGCCAGCAGTTTAGGTGGAACCCCAGATACGCAGTATTTT.

The chain is built from TRBV18 and TRBJ1-2; no firm D call. Germline CDR1 is KGHSH and CDR2 is LQKENI. The CDR3 is 13 residues long. V shed 3 bases and J shed 7 bases, with 12 bases lying between them. This chain's CDR3 is CASSPDGAGGYTF. CDR3 nucleotides: TGTGCCAGCTCACCCGACGGAGCGGGTGGCTACACCTTC.

This rearrangement joins TRBV4-3 to TRBJ2-2; unclear D gene. The germline CDR1 and CDR2 sequences are LGHNA and YSLEER. The V gene lost 0 bases and the J gene lost 2 bases, with 4 bases spanning the gap. The CDR3 has 14 residues. CDR3 sequence: CASSQDLNTGELFF. Here the CDR3 DNA reads TGCGCCAGCAGCCAAGATCTAAACACCGGGGAGCTGTTTTTT.

This clonotype was seen only a few times. V gene TRBV20-1 combines with J gene TRBJ2-1; 7 positions match TRBD1. The CDR3 covers 15 residues. Germline CDR1 DFQATT, CDR2 SNEGSKA (reference sequence). J lost 6 bases, V lost 6 bases, and 14 bases had no gene match. The CDR3 loop is CSALGQAGWFNEQFF. DNA for the CDR3: TGCAGTGCACTCGGACAGGCTGGCTGGTTCAATGAGCAGTTCTTC.

This clonotype was recorded a few times. The V gene is TRBV7-9, the J gene TRBJ2-7; possibly TRBD1 or TRBD2 for D (6 bases each). The CDR3 contains 17 residues. The germline gives CDR1 SEHNR, CDR2 FQNEAQ (reference sequence). V shed 1 base and J shed 6 bases, with 22 bases lying between them. The CDR3 sequence: CASSLEYGGLGSSEQYF. The CDR3 DNA is TGTGCCAGCAGCTTAGAGTATGGGGGGCTAGGGTCAAGCGAGCAGTACTTC.

This clonotype was detected a few times. V gene TRBV6-2 or TRBV6-3 combines with J gene TRBJ2-3; D gene ambiguous. Trimming took 2 bases from V and 4 from J, leaving 10 bases between them. This CDR3 has 14 amino acids. Germline values: CDR1 MNHEY, CDR2 SVGEGT. CDR3 nucleotides: TGTGCCAGCAGTTACCCAGACGCCCCAGATACGCAGTATTTT. Translating gives CASSYPDAPDTQYF.

In its sample, this clonotype was seen once. The rearrangement links TRBV7-2 to TRBJ1-2, with unresolved D. Trimming removed 5 bases from V and 2 bases from J, with 3 bases in between. Germline CDR1 is SGHTA and CDR2 is FQGNSA. The CDR3 is 11 amino acids. In DNA, the CDR3 is TGTGCCAGCAGCCGAAACTATGGCTACACCTTC. Protein product: CASSRNYGYTF.

The chain couples TRBV12-3 or TRBV12-4 to TRBJ1-4; a possible D gene is TRBD1 (6 bases). The germline V and J ends were trimmed by 1 base and 7 bases, with 13 bases remaining between them. CDR3 length: 15 residues. The CDR3 nucleotides read TGTGCCAGCAGTTTAGATCTGGGGGCGGGTGAAAAACTGTTTTTT. It translates to CASSLDLGAGEKLFF.

The chain uses TRBV12-3 or TRBV12-4 and TRBJ1-1, with D uncertain. The V and J ends lost 2 bases and 1 base respectively, with 8 bases between them. This CDR3 contains 14 residues. The CDR3 sequence is CASSLWTANTEAFF. The CDR3 nucleotides read TGTGCCAGCAGTTTATGGACGGCGAACACTGAAGCTTTCTTT.